The next 26 T cell receptor beta chains were all read from a single sample in a study of regulatory T cells in long-lasting Graves disease (dated by TCRdb to 2020 to 2023). In the paper's terms, the time point label means: persistent/refractory GD, antithyroid drugs over 5 years with positive TRAb. RNA was extracted from PBMCs in TRIzol for both TCR sequencing and RNA sequencing. The library was obtained by multiplex PCR. Reads for this sample came from an Illumina HiSeq 4000. iRepertoire HTBI primers and Arm-PCR amplification of CDR3 regions were used to construct TCR beta libraries. TCRdb reran the public reads through fastp at Q25 and MiXCR, keeping productive beta chains. Each CDR3 protein appears once, grouped with its most common genes and DNA. Across this sample there are roughly 500,000 distinct CDR3 sequences, with roughly 21% seen only once. Of the sample, roughly 7% is held by the ten largest clones.

The sample here was peripheral blood mononuclear cells (PBMCs), taken when the disease was refractory, from a patient treated with antithyroid drugs. These receptor sequences come from a female donor with Graves disease.

This clonotype showed up just a few times. The rearrangement uses TRBV12-3 or TRBV12-4 and TRBJ1-5, with TRBD1 identical over 10 bases. V trimming: 5 bases; J trimming: 7 bases; junction bases outside the gene matches: 5. This CDR3 is built from 14 residues. The CDR3 sequence: CASSGQGVRQPQHF. CDR3 DNA sequence: TGTGCCAGCAGTGGACAGGGGGTACGACAGCCCCAGCATTTT.

The gene calls are TRBV5-1 and TRBJ2-1; tentatively, D is TRBD2 (6 bases). Trimming took 0 bases from V and 10 from J, leaving 11 bases between them. Germline loops: CDR1 SGHRS, CDR2 YFSETQ. The CDR3 contains 13 residues. The CDR3 DNA reads as TGCGCCAGCAGCTTGGCGGGGGTAATGGAGCAGTTCTTC. Translation: CASSLAGVMEQFF.

For this clonotype: This could be a read error, since a much larger clone is one nucleotide away. This chain connects TRBV6-9 to TRBJ2-7; 9 bases are a match to TRBD2. Losses at the gene ends were 3 bases for V and 5 bases for J; bases not matched to a gene: 11. Looked up from germline, CDR1 is MNHGY and CDR2 is SVAAGI. This CDR3 is built from 16 residues. The CDR3 here is CASSYYGGGARNEQYF. Here the CDR3 DNA reads TGTGCCAGCAGTTACTATGGCGGGGGGGCCCGGAACGAGCAGTACTTC.

This clonotype was recorded many times. The rearrangement uses TRBV5-6 and TRBJ2-5; D gene uncertain. The V end was cut by 4 bases, the J end by 5 bases, with 24 bases between. CDR1 is SGHDT and CDR2 is YYEEEE in the germline V gene. The CDR3 has 17 residues. Here the CDR3 reads CASSLTITAGVVETQYF. CDR3 nucleotides: TGTGCCAGCAGCCTGACAATCACGGCCGGAGTGGTGGAGACCCAGTACTTC.

Comments on this clonotype: A much larger clone sits a single nucleotide away, making a read error possible. The V gene is TRBV29-1, the J gene TRBJ1-1, with 7 bases identical to TRBD1. The trim removed 4 bases at V and 4 bases at J, leaving 6 bases unmatched. CDR1 is SQVTM, CDR2 ANQGSEA, per germline. This CDR3 comprises 13 residues. The CDR3 DNA sequence: TGCAGCGTTGTGAGGGGGCGCGGCACTGAAGCTTTCTTT. Translation gives CSVVRGRGTEAFF.

CDR3 DNA: TGTGCCAGCAGTATCCGTCAGACTAGCTTCTACAATGAGCAGTTCTTC. It translates to CASSIRQTSFYNEQFF. J is TRBJ2-1 and V is TRBV12-3 or TRBV12-4, with 7 bases aligning to TRBD2. The CDR3 is made up of 16 amino acids. V trimming: 5 bases; J trimming: 3 bases; junction bases outside the gene matches: 10.

The chain has TRBV7-9 and TRBJ2-1; maybe TRBD2 (6 bases). Germline CDR1 reads SEHNR; CDR2 reads FQNEAQ (reference sequence). Trimming removed 4 bases at V and 0 bases at J, with 19 bases between. The CDR3 sequence is 18 residues long. CDR3 amino acids: CASSCPLWEESSYNEQFF. DNA for the CDR3: TGTGCCAGCAGCTGCCCCCTTTGGGAGGAAAGCTCCTACAATGAGCAGTTCTTC.

This clonotype was detected ten times or more. The J gene is TRBJ1-4, the V gene TRBV27; 9 nucleotides match TRBD1. The ends lost 7 bases at V and 7 bases at J; junction bases unmatched: 7. Per the germline V gene, CDR1 is MNHEY and CDR2 is SMNVEV (reference sequence). CDR3 size: 14 residues. The chain's CDR3 is CASKPGQGFEKLFF. CDR3 nucleotide sequence: TGTGCCAGCAAACCGGGACAGGGCTTTGAAAAACTGTTTTTT.

This clonotype was seen a handful of times. The genes are TRBV6-5 and TRBJ1-6, with D tentatively TRBD1 (6 bases). V was pared by 2 bases and J by 7 bases, with 9 bases between. Germline loops: CDR1 MNHEY, CDR2 SVGAGI. This CDR3 has 14 amino acids. The CDR3 loop is CASSYQGRNSPLHF. In DNA, the CDR3 is TGTGCCAGCAGTTACCAGGGGAGGAATTCACCCCTCCACTTT.

This clonotype was seen more than once but under ten times. The V gene is TRBV9, the J gene TRBJ2-7; D gene ambiguous. The CDR3 is 12 residues long. CDR1 is SGDLS and CDR2 is YYNGEE in the germline V gene. Trimming took 7 bases from V and 0 from J, leaving 8 bases between them. The CDR3 nucleotides are TGTGCCAGCGGTGAGAACTCCTACGAGCAGTACTTC. Protein: CASGENSYEQYF.

There are many counts of this clonotype. V usage is TRBV28 and J usage is TRBJ2-7; D unresolved. V was clipped by 6 bases and J by 4 bases, with 10 bases between them. Germline lookup yields CDR1 MDHEN and CDR2 SYDVKM. This CDR3 spans 12 amino acids. The CDR3 sequence: CASRSTTYEQYF. The CDR3 nucleotides read TGTGCCAGCAGATCGACCACTTACGAGCAGTACTTC.

The V gene is TRBV7-9, the J gene TRBJ1-2; perhaps TRBD1 as D (5 bases). Germline-derived CDR1 and CDR2 are SEHNR and FQNEAQ (reference sequence). The length of the CDR3 is 14 residues. Deletions cut 7 bases from V and 3 bases from J, with 15 bases between. The CDR3 spells CASTPDGTHYGYTF. CDR3 DNA sequence: TGTGCCAGCACCCCAGATGGGACCCACTATGGCTACACCTTC.

Note on this clonotype: With a much larger clone just one base away, this may be a read error. The chain has TRBV28 and TRBJ2-5, with unresolved D. In germline, CDR1 is MDHEN, CDR2 SYDVKM. Trimming shortened V by 4 bases and J by 5 bases, and 11 bases separated the two germline ends. This CDR3 comprises 13 residues. CDR3 sequence reads: CASSSSLDETQYF. The CDR3 DNA is TGTGCCAGCAGTTCTTCTCTCGACGAGACCCAGTACTTC.

This clonotype has a handful of counts. The chain combines TRBV20-1 with TRBJ2-3; 10 bases align to TRBD2. V dropped 6 bases and J dropped 1; count of bases not matched to a gene: 10. From germline, CDR1 is DFQATT and CDR2 SNEGSKA (reference sequence). The CDR3 contains 16 residues. The CDR3 is CSAELLAGGRTDTQYF. The CDR3 DNA is TGCAGTGCCGAATTGTTAGCGGGAGGCCGCACAGATACGCAGTATTTT.

At least ten counts were recorded for this clonotype. The CDR3 loop is CASSLLLTGGFMNTEAFF. CDR3 bases: TGTGCCAGCAGTTTATTGTTGACAGGGGGCTTCATGAACACTGAAGCTTTCTTT. The V gene is TRBV28, the J gene TRBJ1-1; 10 bases fit TRBD1. The V gene end was trimmed by 1 base and the J gene end by 0 bases; junction bases not matched to a gene: 8. Germline V CDR1 and CDR2: MDHEN, SYDVKM. This CDR3 contains 18 residues.

This clonotype has a count of ten or more. The V gene is TRBV10-3, the J gene TRBJ1-2; the D is unclear. The length of the CDR3 is 11 residues. Trimming took off 11 bases at V and 6 bases at J, with 13 bases between the two ends. Germline V gene lookup returns CDR1 ENHRY and CDR2 SYGVKD. CDR3 coding DNA: TGTGCCTCCCGAAAGGAAGATGGCTACACCTTC. It codes for CASRKEDGYTF.

This clonotype was found many times. The rearrangement uses TRBV7-3 and TRBJ1-6; TRBD1 agrees at 8 bases. Germline V CDR1 and CDR2: SGHTA, FQGTGA. The CDR3 has 14 residues. V lost 5 bases and J lost 8; bases outside the gene matches: 5. The CDR3 protein is CASSPQGGDSPLHF. The CDR3 DNA is TGTGCCAGCAGCCCACAGGGGGGGGATTCACCCCTCCACTTT.

This clonotype was picked up many times. This chain uses TRBV12-3 or TRBV12-4 with TRBJ2-2; tentative D call: TRBD2 (5 bases). The CDR3 spans 15 residues. The V gene lost 3 bases and the J gene lost 0 bases, with 8 bases spanning the gap. In nucleotides, the CDR3 is TGTGCCAGCAGTTTCCACGGGGCGAACACCGGGGAGCTGTTTTTT. Translated, it gives CASSFHGANTGELFF.

This clonotype was detected many times. The gene calls are TRBV29-1 and TRBJ1-1; D gene ambiguous. Trimming took off 5 bases at V and 8 bases at J, with 9 bases between the two ends. There are 10 residues in the CDR3. Per germline, CDR1 SQVTM and CDR2 ANQGSEA. The CDR3 nucleotides are TGCAGCGTTCACGAGTACGAAGCTTTCTTT. This translates into CSVHEYEAFF. The variable domain in full, completed from reference TRBV29-1 and TRBJ1-1, reads SAVISQKPSRDICQRGTSLTIQCQVDSQVTMMFWYRQQPGQSLTLIATANQGSEATYESGFVIDKFPISRPNLTFSTLTVSNMSPEDSSIYLCSVHEYEAFFGQGTRLTVV.

The gene calls are TRBV24-1 and TRBJ2-1; D uncertain. Germline CDR1 and CDR2: KGHDR and SFDVKD. This CDR3 has 15 residues. V was shortened by 0 bases and J by 0 bases, with 5 bases between the two germline ends. The CDR3: CATSDLALSYNEQFF. The CDR3 nucleotides read TGTGCCACCAGTGATTTGGCGCTCTCCTACAATGAGCAGTTCTTC.

This clonotype has a handful of counts. This sequence joins TRBV6-2 or TRBV6-3 and TRBJ2-4; a possible D gene is TRBD1 (6 bases). The CDR3 sequence is 13 residues long. Deletions cut 0 bases from V and 6 bases from J, with 6 bases between. Germline V CDR1 and CDR2: MNHEY, SVGEGT. In DNA form, the CDR3 reads TGTGCCAGCAGTTACTCGACAGGAAACATTCAGTACTTC. This gives the protein CASSYSTGNIQYF.

This clonotype showed up just once. This chain joins TRBV9 and TRBJ1-6; D remains unclear. The CDR3 is 17 amino acids. The V gene lost 0 bases and the J gene lost 7 bases, with 17 bases spanning the gap. CDR1 is SGDLS and CDR2 is YYNGEE in the germline V gene. CDR3 DNA sequence: TGTGCCAGCAGCGTAGAGGAGGCGGGTTTCGGCAATTCACCCCTCCACTTT. Its translation is CASSVEEAGFGNSPLHF. Based on the CDR3 plus reference TRBV9 and TRBJ1-6, the full variable domain is DSGVTQTPKHLITATGQRVTLRCSPRSGDLSVYWYQQSLDQGLQFLIQYYNGEERAKGNILERFSAQQFPDLHSELNLSSLELGDSALYFCASSVEEAGFGNSPLHFGNGTRLTVT.

This clonotype was counted between two and nine times. The gene calls are TRBV20-1 and TRBJ2-2, with D hard to call. The V end was cut by 6 bases, the J end by 5 bases, with 13 bases between. The CDR3 runs to 13 residues. The germline CDR1 and CDR2 sequences are DFQATT and SNEGSKA (reference sequence). The CDR3 region has the DNA TGCAGTGCCCTCGGTATGATGACCGGGGAGCTGTTTTTT. Protein product: CSALGMMTGELFF.

The chain couples TRBV6-5 to TRBJ1-5; 9 bases are a match to TRBD1. The CDR3 totals 16 residues. V trimming: 0 bases; J trimming: 4 bases; junction bases outside the gene matches: 4. CDR1 is MNHEY and CDR2 is SVGAGI in the germline V gene. For the CDR3, the DNA is TGTGCCAGCAGTTACTCGAAGACAGGGGGGAATCAGCCCCAGCATTTT. Translation gives CASSYSKTGGNQPQHF.

This clonotype was picked up many times. This chain uses TRBV7-8 with TRBJ2-7, with 7 bases matching TRBD1. The germline gives CDR1 SGHVS, CDR2 FQNEAQ. The CDR3 totals 15 residues. Trimming took 7 bases from V and 3 from J; bases not matched to a gene: 12. CDR3 DNA: TGTGCCAGCACCCTACGGGACAGCCCACACTACGAGCAGTACTTC. Its protein product is CASTLRDSPHYEQYF.

In its sample, this clonotype was seen many times. The J gene is TRBJ2-5, the V gene TRBV20-1; 9 nucleotides align to TRBD1. Germline trimming cut 2 bases from V and 5 bases from J; bases unmatched to any gene: 12. CDR3 length: 16 residues. Germline values: CDR1 DFQATT, CDR2 SNEGSKA (reference sequence). CDR3 DNA sequence: TGCAGTGCTAGAAAGCCGGGGACAGGGCTTAGCGAGACCCAGTACTTC. It yields the protein CSARKPGTGLSETQYF.